This TCR beta chain is drawn from a study of T cells in Graves' hyperthyroidism and ophthalmopathy. Study conclusions and caveats: Most thyroid clonotypes expanded above 0.001 appeared in blood too.

This clonotype was found many times. Antigen: not known. Amplified TCR beta CDR3 regions derived from RNA transcripts. A set of HTBI primers served as the primers for a first-round RT-PCR of the TCR CDR3. MiXCR was run by TCRdb on the multiplex PCR reads, yielding one entry per CDR3 protein. The sample includes about 400,000 distinct CDR3 sequences, over 12% of them seen just once. Germline trimming cut 6 bases from V and 1 base from J; bases unmatched to any gene: 10. The V gene's germline CDR1 is SNHLY and CDR2 FYNNEI. The CDR3 sequence is 16 residues long. Enrolled ophthalmopathy patients presented with a Clinical Activity Score of at least 3, a NOSPECS grade of at least 4, and disease duration under 3 months.

This sequence was found in a man aged 50-60 years with Graves' ophthalmopathy. The rearrangement uses TRBV2 and TRBJ1-2; TRBD1 matches 8 bases. What was sequenced was blood. CDR3 sequence reads: CASRSRTGPFNYGYTF. The CDR3 DNA is TGTGCCAGCAGGTCTCGGACAGGGCCCTTTAACTATGGCTACACCTTC.